This T cell receptor (beta chain) was obtained from a study of cytomegalovirus exposure and HLA in healthy donors. Germline V lookup: CDR1 SQVTM, CDR2 ANQGSEA. With 3 bases clipped from V and 5 bases from J, the junction kept 7 bases outside the gene matches. CDR3 length: 15 amino acids. Primers included in the PCR were 60 Vbeta and 13 Jbeta primers. TCRdb keeps only in-frame clones here, not all; method: immunoSEQ multiplex PCR. The sample carries about 120,000 clones, 75% to 90% recorded once. The sequencing sample was made of PBMCs. This sequence was found in a young man in good health and CMV-seropositive. The chain employs TRBV29-1 and TRBJ2-1; 10 bases map to TRBD2. CDR3 DNA: TGCAGCGTTGATCGGAACAGCGGGGGGGACAATGAGCAGTTCTTC. It codes for CSVDRNSGGDNEQFF.